The entry below gives a single T cell receptor (beta chain) sequence along with its context. Its matching antigen is unknown. Genomic DNA provided the template from which TCR beta VDJ and CDR3 profiles were obtained. MiXCR, applied by TCRdb to the reads, yields one record per CDR3 protein. The data hold fewer than 300,000 distinct CDR3 sequences, with 82% observed a single time. This sample is part of a study of CD8+CD57+ T cells in acquired aplastic anemia. Study-level points and caveats: Significant differences in CD8+ Simpson's diversity were not observed between patients and controls.

This CDR3 spans 16 amino acids. Germline V gene sequence: CDR1 KGHDR, CDR2 SFDVKD. Trimming removed 7 bases at V and 7 bases at J, with 24 bases between. Patients who underwent sequencing had shown CD8+CD57+ cell expansion by flow cytometry. Diagnosis of severe acquired aplastic anemia applied to all patients. All patients were therapy-naive when blood was sampled. The source is a human donor with aplastic anemia. The chain has TRBV24-1 and TRBJ2-5; tentatively, D is TRBD1 (5 bases). The sequenced sample was sorted CD4+, CD8+, or CD8+CD57+ T cells (not recorded which) from PBMCs. The CDR3 DNA reads TGTGCCACCAGCACCAGGGTCCAGGGTGACCTCAGGACCCAGTACTTC. This sequence encodes CATSTRVQGDLRTQYF.